This TCR beta chain was retrieved from a study of T cell responses to AZD1222 COVID-19 vaccine. The study, taken as a whole, reports: Reports say nearly half of spike-specific TCRs go after unmutated variant regions. CD4 TCRs associated with vaccination spanned spike, dominating at 160-218 and 743-854.

The assay was immunoSEQ multiplex PCR, and TCRdb's table has in-frame clones only and misses some. Of approximately 150,000 clones detected, roughly 89% appear once; the ten largest clones hold about 1.6%. Concerning this clone itself: The antigen remains unidentified.

Germline assignment: CDR1 MNHNS and CDR2 SASEGT. This CDR3 region has 15 residues. The V and J ends lost 7 bases and 3 bases, in that order; junction bases with no gene match: 10. The chain has TRBV6-1 and TRBJ1-1, with 8 nucleotides matching TRBD1. Sequencing used peripheral blood, obtained on day 0 of AZD1222 vaccination. The TCR comes from an adult in good health. CDR3 in amino acids: CASIAGGAGDTEAFF. The CDR3 DNA follows: TGTGCCAGCATCGCAGGGGGCGCCGGGGACACTGAAGCTTTCTTT.